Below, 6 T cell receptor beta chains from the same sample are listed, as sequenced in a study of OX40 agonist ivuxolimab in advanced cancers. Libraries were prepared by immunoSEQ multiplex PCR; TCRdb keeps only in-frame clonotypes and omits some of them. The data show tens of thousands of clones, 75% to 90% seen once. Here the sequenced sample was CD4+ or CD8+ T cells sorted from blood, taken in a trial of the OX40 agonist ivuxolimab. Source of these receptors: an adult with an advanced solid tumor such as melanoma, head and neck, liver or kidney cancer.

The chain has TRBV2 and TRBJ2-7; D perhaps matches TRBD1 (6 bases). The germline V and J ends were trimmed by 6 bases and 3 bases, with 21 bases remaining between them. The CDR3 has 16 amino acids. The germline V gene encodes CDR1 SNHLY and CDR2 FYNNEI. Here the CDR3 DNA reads TGTGCCAGCAGCCCCCTTTGGTCAGGGGCCCGCTACGAGCAGTACTTC. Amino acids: CASSPLWSGARYEQYF.

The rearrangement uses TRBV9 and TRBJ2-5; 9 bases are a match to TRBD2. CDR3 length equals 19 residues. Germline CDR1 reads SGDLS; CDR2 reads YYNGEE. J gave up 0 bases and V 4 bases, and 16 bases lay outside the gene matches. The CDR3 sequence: CASSTHFVGLAPYQETQYF. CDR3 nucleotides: TGTGCCAGCAGCACTCATTTCGTTGGACTAGCGCCGTACCAAGAGACCCAGTACTTC. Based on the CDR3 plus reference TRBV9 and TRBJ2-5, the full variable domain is DSGVTQTPKHLITATGQRVTLRCSPRSGDLSVYWYQQSLDQGLQFLIQYYNGEERAKGNILERFSAQQFPDLHSELNLSSLELGDSALYFCASSTHFVGLAPYQETQYFGPGTRLLVL.

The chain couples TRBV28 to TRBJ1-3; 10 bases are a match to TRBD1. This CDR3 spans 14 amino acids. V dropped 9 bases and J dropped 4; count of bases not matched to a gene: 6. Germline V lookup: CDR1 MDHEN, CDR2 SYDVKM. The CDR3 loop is CASRTGGAGNTIYF. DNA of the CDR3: TGTGCCAGTCGGACAGGGGGTGCAGGAAACACCATATATTTT.

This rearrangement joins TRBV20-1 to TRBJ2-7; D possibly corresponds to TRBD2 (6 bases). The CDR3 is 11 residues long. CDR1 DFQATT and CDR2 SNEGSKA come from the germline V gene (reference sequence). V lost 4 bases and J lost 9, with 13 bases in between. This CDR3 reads CSAKIGTLQYF. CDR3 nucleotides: TGCAGTGCTAAGATAGGGACTCTGCAGTACTTC.

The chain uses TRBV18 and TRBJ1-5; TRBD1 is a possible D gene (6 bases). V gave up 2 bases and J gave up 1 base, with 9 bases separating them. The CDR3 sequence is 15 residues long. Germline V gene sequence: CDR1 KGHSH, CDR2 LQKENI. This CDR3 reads CASSPSGASNQPQHF. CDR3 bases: TGTGCCAGCTCACCATCGGGGGCCAGCAATCAGCCCCAGCATTTT.

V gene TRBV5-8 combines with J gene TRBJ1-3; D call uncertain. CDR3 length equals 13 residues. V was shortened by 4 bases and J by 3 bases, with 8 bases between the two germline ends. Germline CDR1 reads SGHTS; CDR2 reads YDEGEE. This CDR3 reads CASSRYSGNTIYF. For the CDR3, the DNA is TGTGCCAGCAGCCGTTACAGTGGAAACACCATATATTTT.